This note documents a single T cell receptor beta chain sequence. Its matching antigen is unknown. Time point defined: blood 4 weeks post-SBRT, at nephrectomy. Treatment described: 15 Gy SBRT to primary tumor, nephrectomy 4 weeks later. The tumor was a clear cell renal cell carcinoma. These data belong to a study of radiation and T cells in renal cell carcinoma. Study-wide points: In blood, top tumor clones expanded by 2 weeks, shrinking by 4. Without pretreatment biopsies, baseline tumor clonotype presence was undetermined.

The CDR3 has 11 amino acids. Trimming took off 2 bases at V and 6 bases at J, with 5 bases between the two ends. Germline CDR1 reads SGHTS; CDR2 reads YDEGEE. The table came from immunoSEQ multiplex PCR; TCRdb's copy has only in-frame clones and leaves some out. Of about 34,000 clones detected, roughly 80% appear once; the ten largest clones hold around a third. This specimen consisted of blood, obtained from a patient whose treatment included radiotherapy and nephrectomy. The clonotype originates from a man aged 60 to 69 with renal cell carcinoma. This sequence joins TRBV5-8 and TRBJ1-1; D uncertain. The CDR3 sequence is CASSLVAEAFF. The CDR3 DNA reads TGTGCCAGCAGCTTAGTTGCTGAAGCTTTCTTT.